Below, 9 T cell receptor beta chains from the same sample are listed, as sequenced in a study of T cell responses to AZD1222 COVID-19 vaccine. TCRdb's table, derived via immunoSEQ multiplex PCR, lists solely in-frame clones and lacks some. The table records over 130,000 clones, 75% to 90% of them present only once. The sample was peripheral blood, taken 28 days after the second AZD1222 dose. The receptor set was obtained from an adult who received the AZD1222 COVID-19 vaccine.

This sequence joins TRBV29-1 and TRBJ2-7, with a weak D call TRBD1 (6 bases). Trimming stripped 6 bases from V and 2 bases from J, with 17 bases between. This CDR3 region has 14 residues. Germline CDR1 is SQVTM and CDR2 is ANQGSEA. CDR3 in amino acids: CSVTGTMSTYEQYF. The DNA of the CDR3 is TGCAGCGTCACCGGGACAATGTCCACCTACGAGCAGTACTTC.

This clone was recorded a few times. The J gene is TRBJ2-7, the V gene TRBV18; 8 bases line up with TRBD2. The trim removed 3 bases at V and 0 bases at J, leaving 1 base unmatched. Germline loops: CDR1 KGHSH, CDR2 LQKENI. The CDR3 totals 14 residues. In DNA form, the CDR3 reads TGTGCCAGCTCACCGGGGACTAGCTCCTACGAGCAGTACTTC. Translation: CASSPGTSSYEQYF.

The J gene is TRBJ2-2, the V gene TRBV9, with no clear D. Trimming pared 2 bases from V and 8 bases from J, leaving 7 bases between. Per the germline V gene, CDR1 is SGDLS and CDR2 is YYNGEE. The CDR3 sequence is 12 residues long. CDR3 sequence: CASSVPTGELFF. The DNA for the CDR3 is TGTGCCAGCAGCGTTCCAACTGGGGAGCTGTTTTTT.

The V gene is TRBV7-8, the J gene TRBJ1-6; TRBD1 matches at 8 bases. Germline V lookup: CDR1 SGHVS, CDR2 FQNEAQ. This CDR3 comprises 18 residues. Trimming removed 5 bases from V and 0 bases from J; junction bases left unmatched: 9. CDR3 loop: CASSPSRQGSSYNSPLHF. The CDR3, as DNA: TGTGCCAGCAGCCCTTCAAGACAGGGGAGCTCCTATAATTCACCCCTCCACTTT.

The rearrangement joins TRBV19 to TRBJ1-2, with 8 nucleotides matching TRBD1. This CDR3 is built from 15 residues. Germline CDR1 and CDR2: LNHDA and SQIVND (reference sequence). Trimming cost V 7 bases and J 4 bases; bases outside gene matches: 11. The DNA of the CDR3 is TGTGCCAGTACCCCAGGACAGGGAGACACCTATGGCTACACCTTC. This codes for CASTPGQGDTYGYTF.

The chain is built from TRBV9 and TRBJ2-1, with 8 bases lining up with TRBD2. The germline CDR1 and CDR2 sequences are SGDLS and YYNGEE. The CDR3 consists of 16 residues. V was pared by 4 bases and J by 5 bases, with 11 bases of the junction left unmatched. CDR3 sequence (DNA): TGTGCCAGCAGCCCCCGCGGACTAGCCGTTAACAATGAGCAGTTCTTC. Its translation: CASSPRGLAVNNEQFF.

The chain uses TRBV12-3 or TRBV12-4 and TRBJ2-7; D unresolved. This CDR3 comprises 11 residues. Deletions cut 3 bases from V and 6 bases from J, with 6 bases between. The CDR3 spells CASSLGIEQYF. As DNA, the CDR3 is TGTGCCAGCAGTTTGGGGATCGAGCAGTACTTC.

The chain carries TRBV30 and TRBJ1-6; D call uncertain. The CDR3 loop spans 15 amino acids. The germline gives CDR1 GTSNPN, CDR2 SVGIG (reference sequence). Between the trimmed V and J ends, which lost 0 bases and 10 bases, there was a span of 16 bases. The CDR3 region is CAWSVEATGWSPLHF. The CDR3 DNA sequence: TGTGCCTGGAGTGTAGAGGCGACGGGCTGGTCACCCCTCCACTTT.

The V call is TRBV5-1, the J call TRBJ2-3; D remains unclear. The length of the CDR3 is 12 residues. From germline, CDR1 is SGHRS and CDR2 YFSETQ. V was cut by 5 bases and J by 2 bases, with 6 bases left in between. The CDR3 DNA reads TGCGCCAGCAGGGCCTCCACAGATACGCAGTATTTT. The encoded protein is CASRASTDTQYF. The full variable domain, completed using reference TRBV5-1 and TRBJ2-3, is KAGVTQTPRYLIKTRGQQVTLSCSPISGHRSVSWYQQTPGQGLQFLFEYFSETQRNKGNFPGRFSGRQFSNSRSEMNVSTLELGDSALYLCASRASTDTQYFGPGTRLTVL.